The 6 T cell receptor beta chains listed next were all sequenced from one sample in a study of T cell responses to AZD1222 COVID-19 vaccine. Assay used: immunoSEQ multiplex PCR; TCRdb lists only in-frame clones, some missing. The profile shows more than 85,000 clones, around 84% of them singletons. The input for sequencing was peripheral blood, taken 28 days after the second AZD1222 dose. Receptor source: an adult who received the AZD1222 COVID-19 vaccine.

This clone came up once. This chain links TRBV30 with TRBJ1-3; D not certain. Germline V gives CDR1 GTSNPN, CDR2 SVGIG (reference sequence). The V end was cut by 3 bases, the J end by 0 bases, with 6 bases between. The CDR3 consists of 13 residues. The CDR3 region is CAWRTVSGNTIYF. CDR3 sequence (DNA): TGTGCCTGGAGGACTGTCTCTGGAAACACCATATATTTT.

This sequence joins TRBV13 and TRBJ2-7, with D possibly matching TRBD2 (6 bases). Looked up from germline, CDR1 is PRHDT and CDR2 is FYEKMQ (reference sequence). The CDR3 sequence is 13 residues long. Deletions cut 0 bases from V and 9 bases from J, with 12 bases between. The CDR3 nucleotides read TGTGCCAGCAGCTTAGGGACCCCGGGAGCGCAGTACTTC. It encodes CASSLGTPGAQYF. The entire variable domain, with the rest obtained from reference TRBV13 and TRBJ2-7, is as follows: AAGVIQSPRHLIKEKRETATLKCYPIPRHDTVYWYQQGPGQDPQFLISFYEKMQSDKGSIPDRFSAQQFSDYHSELNMSSLELGDSALYFCASSLGTPGAQYFGPGTRLTVT.

This chain connects TRBV12-3 or TRBV12-4 to TRBJ1-1; tentatively, D is TRBD1 (5 bases). The CDR3 is made up of 12 amino acids. V dropped 6 bases and J dropped 4 bases, with 9 bases sitting between them. The CDR3 nucleotides read TGTGCCAGCAGGCGGAGGGGCACTGAAGCTTTCTTT. As protein: CASRRRGTEAFF.

Here the CDR3 reads CASSQMTSGGTDTQYF. CDR3 sequence (DNA): TGTGCCAGCTCTCAGATGACTAGCGGGGGCACAGATACGCAGTATTTT. This chain links TRBV10-3 with TRBJ2-3, with TRBD2 identical over 11 bases. V gave up 10 bases and J gave up 1 base; unmatched junction bases: 10. Per germline, CDR1 ENHRY and CDR2 SYGVKD. The CDR3 has 16 residues.

The rearrangement joins TRBV7-3 to TRBJ2-3; D may match TRBD1 or TRBD2 (5 bases each). CDR1 is SGHTA and CDR2 is FQGTGA in the germline V gene. Between the trimmed V and J ends, which lost 5 bases and 3 bases, there was a span of 15 bases. The CDR3 length is 15 residues. CDR3 coding DNA: TGTGCCAGCAGCGTCGGGGACCGGGTGACAGATACGCAGTATTTT. It encodes CASSVGDRVTDTQYF.

V usage is TRBV4-2 and J usage is TRBJ2-7; perhaps TRBD2 as D (5 bases). The CDR3 consists of 15 residues. CDR1 and CDR2 from the germline V gene are LGHNA and YNFKEQ. The V and J ends lost 0 bases and 2 bases respectively, with 11 bases between them. CDR3 residues: CASSQDRTSAYEQYF. In nucleotides, the CDR3 is TGTGCCAGCAGCCAAGATAGGACTTCAGCCTACGAGCAGTACTTC.